The rows below give T cell receptor beta chains drawn from one sample of a study of T cells after yellow fever vaccination. TCRdb reprocessed the 5' RACE reads with MiXCR, giving one entry per CDR3 protein. In the table there are under 600,000 distinct CDR3 sequences, 20% to 25% of which are singletons. The input for sequencing was PBMCs, taken roughly 20 days after the first yellow fever vaccination. The receptors were gathered from a young man who received the YFV17D yellow fever vaccine. Both conserved end residues are part of each CDR3. D genes are given only for firm matches. Some rows mark clone size as missing; the rest say once, few, many or name a class of expanded clone.

clone_size: NA; v_call: TRBV4-3; d_call: TRBD1; j_call: TRBJ1-6; cdr3_nt: TGCGCCAGCAGCTGGAGCAGGGGGGAGGGTAATAATTCACCCCTCCACTTT; cdr3_aa: CASSWSRGEGNNSPLHF
clone_size: once; v_call: TRBV7-2; d_call: NA; j_call: TRBJ2-1; cdr3_nt: TGTGCCAGCAGCTTAGGAGGGGGGAGAGATGAGCAGTTCTTC; cdr3_aa: CASSLGGGRDEQFF
clone_size: few; v_call: TRBV4-3; d_call: NA; j_call: TRBJ1-6; cdr3_nt: TGCGCCAGCAGCCAAGCTCCCGGAGGAGCCTCCTATAATTCACCCCTCCACTTT; cdr3_aa: CASSQAPGGASYNSPLHF
clone_size: NA; v_call: TRBV7-2; d_call: NA; j_call: TRBJ2-2; cdr3_nt: TGTGCCAGCAGCTTAGGGGAGCTGAACACCGGGGAGCTGTTTTTT; cdr3_aa: CASSLGELNTGELFF
clone_size: NA; v_call: TRBV12-3/TRBV12-4; d_call: TRBD1; j_call: TRBJ2-5; cdr3_nt: TGTGCCAGCACCACAGGGGGCGCAAAGACCCAGTACTTC; cdr3_aa: CASTTGGAKTQYF
clone_size: NA; v_call: TRBV10-3; d_call: TRBD1; j_call: TRBJ2-3; cdr3_nt: TGTGCCACGGAGGGGGCAGGGGGCTCAGATACGCAGTATTTT; cdr3_aa: CATEGAGGSDTQYF
clone_size: few; v_call: TRBV6-5; d_call: NA; j_call: TRBJ1-4; cdr3_nt: TGTGCCAGCAGTTACTCTCGGGTGGGAACTAATGAAAAACTGTTTTTT; cdr3_aa: CASSYSRVGTNEKLFF
clone_size: many; v_call: TRBV5-1; d_call: TRBD1; j_call: TRBJ1-1; cdr3_nt: TGCGCCAGCAGCTTTCAAGGGGGCGATAGGACTGAAGCTTTCTTT; cdr3_aa: CASSFQGGDRTEAFF
clone_size: few; v_call: TRBV12-3/TRBV12-4; d_call: NA; j_call: TRBJ2-7; cdr3_nt: TGTGCCAGCTCTCCTCGGGAAAAGGGATGGTACGAGCAGTACTTC; cdr3_aa: CASSPREKGWYEQYF
clone_size: few; v_call: TRBV6-1; d_call: TRBD1; j_call: TRBJ1-6; cdr3_nt: TGTGCCAGCACCTCCGGGACAGGGGTTTCACCCCTCCACTTT; cdr3_aa: CASTSGTGVSPLHF
clone_size: few; v_call: TRBV7-2; d_call: NA; j_call: TRBJ1-5; cdr3_nt: TGTGCCAGCAGCTTCAACTTGGGGGATAATCAGCCCCAGCATTTT; cdr3_aa: CASSFNLGDNQPQHF
clone_size: NA; v_call: TRBV7-2; d_call: NA; j_call: TRBJ1-6; cdr3_nt: TGTGCCAGCAGCTCCCGCAGGGTCGCTTCACCCCTCCACTTT; cdr3_aa: CASSSRRVASPLHF
clone_size: many; v_call: TRBV10-3; d_call: NA; j_call: TRBJ1-1; cdr3_nt: TGTGCCATCAGACAAGGGCCCATGGGGACTGAAGCTTTCTTT; cdr3_aa: CAIRQGPMGTEAFF
clone_size: NA; v_call: TRBV6-1; d_call: TRBD1; j_call: TRBJ1-5; cdr3_nt: TGTGCCAGCCCCAATGGGGGACAGAGCAATCAGCCCCAGCATTTT; cdr3_aa: CASPNGGQSNQPQHF
clone_size: NA; v_call: TRBV20-1; d_call: NA; j_call: TRBJ2-2; cdr3_nt: TGCAGTGCTAGTCTGGGTATCCGCCGGGAGCTGTTTTTT; cdr3_aa: CSASLGIRRELFF
clone_size: NA; v_call: TRBV20-1; d_call: NA; j_call: TRBJ2-1; cdr3_nt: TGCAGTGCTAGAGAGGGAAGTAGGGCTCACTCCTACAATGAGCAGTTCTTC; cdr3_aa: CSAREGSRAHSYNEQFF
clone_size: NA; v_call: TRBV11-2; d_call: TRBD1; j_call: TRBJ2-5; cdr3_nt: TGTGCCAGCAGCGCGGGACAGGGGGCAATCGTTGAGACCCAGTACTTC; cdr3_aa: CASSAGQGAIVETQYF
clone_size: NA; v_call: TRBV18; d_call: NA; j_call: TRBJ1-1; cdr3_nt: TGTGCCAGCTCACTTCTAAAGGACGCTGAAGCTTTCTTT; cdr3_aa: CASSLLKDAEAFF
clone_size: few; v_call: TRBV20-1; d_call: NA; j_call: TRBJ2-1; cdr3_nt: TGCAGTGCTAGAGGGCACGCCAGGGATGAGCAGTTCTTC; cdr3_aa: CSARGHARDEQFF
clone_size: few; v_call: TRBV5-4; d_call: TRBD2; j_call: TRBJ2-2; cdr3_nt: TGTGCCAGCAGCTTCGGGGGGGCCTCGACCGGGGAGCTGTTTTTT; cdr3_aa: CASSFGGASTGELFF
clone_size: NA; v_call: TRBV5-4; d_call: TRBD1; j_call: TRBJ1-1; cdr3_nt: TGTGCCAGCAGCCCGCGACAGGGATGGGGTACTGAAGCTTTCTTT; cdr3_aa: CASSPRQGWGTEAFF
clone_size: few; v_call: TRBV29-1; d_call: NA; j_call: TRBJ2-1; cdr3_nt: TGCAGCGTTGATCAGAGCTATATCGATGAGCAGTTCTTC; cdr3_aa: CSVDQSYIDEQFF
clone_size: few; v_call: TRBV12-3/TRBV12-4; d_call: NA; j_call: TRBJ1-1; cdr3_nt: TGTGCCAGCAGTTTCGGCGTAGTCACTGAAGCTTTCTTT; cdr3_aa: CASSFGVVTEAFF
clone_size: many; v_call: TRBV4-1; d_call: NA; j_call: TRBJ2-3; cdr3_nt: TGCGCCAGCAGCCTCCTGGGGACCGCAGATACGCAGTATTTT; cdr3_aa: CASSLLGTADTQYF
clone_size: NA; v_call: TRBV7-2; d_call: TRBD1; j_call: TRBJ2-2; cdr3_nt: TGTGCCAGCAGACGAGGGGGCTCGAACACCGGGGAGCTGTTTTTT; cdr3_aa: CASRRGGSNTGELFF
clone_size: few; v_call: TRBV15; d_call: NA; j_call: TRBJ1-5; cdr3_nt: TGTGCCACCAGCAGAGTGCGGGATAGCAATCAGCCCCAGCATTTT; cdr3_aa: CATSRVRDSNQPQHF
clone_size: NA; v_call: TRBV7-2; d_call: TRBD2; j_call: TRBJ2-1; cdr3_nt: TGTGCCAGCAGCCTTCGGAGCGGGGGGCGGCAAAAGCAGTTCTTC; cdr3_aa: CASSLRSGGRQKQFF
clone_size: NA; v_call: TRBV4-1; d_call: NA; j_call: TRBJ2-2; cdr3_nt: TGCGCCAGCAGCCGCGGGGCAGCTAACACCGGGGAGCTGTTTTTT; cdr3_aa: CASSRGAANTGELFF
clone_size: few; v_call: TRBV12-3/TRBV12-4; d_call: NA; j_call: TRBJ1-2; cdr3_nt: TGTGCCAGCAGTCCTCCGCTTAACTATGGCTACACCTTC; cdr3_aa: CASSPPLNYGYTF
clone_size: NA; v_call: TRBV4-3; d_call: NA; j_call: TRBJ1-5; cdr3_nt: TGCGCCAGCAGCCAAGATCTGGGGACCCTTAGCAATCAGCCCCAGCATTTT; cdr3_aa: CASSQDLGTLSNQPQHF
clone_size: few; v_call: TRBV6-2/TRBV6-3; d_call: TRBD1; j_call: TRBJ1-2; cdr3_nt: TGTGCCAGCAGTACGGGACAGCCCTACTATGGCTACACCTTC; cdr3_aa: CASSTGQPYYGYTF
clone_size: NA; v_call: TRBV7-2; d_call: TRBD1; j_call: TRBJ2-4; cdr3_nt: TGTGCCAGCAGCCGAGACCGGGACAGATCAAACATTCAGTACTTC; cdr3_aa: CASSRDRDRSNIQYF
clone_size: NA; v_call: TRBV7-9; d_call: TRBD1; j_call: TRBJ1-1; cdr3_nt: TGTGCCAGCAGCTTAGGAGGGGGCTCTGAAGCTTTCTTT; cdr3_aa: CASSLGGGSEAFF
clone_size: NA; v_call: TRBV20-1; d_call: TRBD1; j_call: TRBJ1-1; cdr3_nt: TGCAGTGCTAACAGGGGAGGAGGGATGAGCACTGAAGCTTTCTTT; cdr3_aa: CSANRGGGMSTEAFF
clone_size: few; v_call: TRBV6-1; d_call: TRBD1; j_call: TRBJ1-1; cdr3_nt: TGTGCCAGCAGCCTTGCAGGGGGCGCGTTAAACACTGAAGCTTTCTTT; cdr3_aa: CASSLAGGALNTEAFF
clone_size: few; v_call: TRBV18; d_call: NA; j_call: TRBJ2-1; cdr3_nt: TGTGCCAGCTCACCCGCTATAGACAATGAGCAGTTCTTC; cdr3_aa: CASSPAIDNEQFF
clone_size: few; v_call: TRBV11-2; d_call: NA; j_call: TRBJ2-7; cdr3_nt: TGTGCCAGCAGCCAGGGCCTGGGGTACGAGCAGTACTTC; cdr3_aa: CASSQGLGYEQYF
clone_size: NA; v_call: TRBV6-1; d_call: TRBD2; j_call: TRBJ2-1; cdr3_nt: TGTGCCAGCAATATAGCGGGGGGGCAAAGTGAGCAGTTCTTC; cdr3_aa: CASNIAGGQSEQFF
clone_size: few; v_call: TRBV6-1; d_call: NA; j_call: TRBJ1-2; cdr3_nt: TGTGCCAGCAGTGCGGCGGGCCTTTCTAACTATGGCTACACCTTC; cdr3_aa: CASSAAGLSNYGYTF
clone_size: few; v_call: TRBV5-1; d_call: NA; j_call: TRBJ1-3; cdr3_nt: TGCGCCAGCAGGCTGGGCGACGGAAACACCATATATTTT; cdr3_aa: CASRLGDGNTIYF
clone_size: NA; v_call: TRBV11-3; d_call: TRBD1; j_call: TRBJ1-1; cdr3_nt: TGTGCCAGCAGCCCCCGGGGACAGGGGATAGCTTTCTTT; cdr3_aa: CASSPRGQGIAFF
clone_size: few; v_call: TRBV18; d_call: NA; j_call: TRBJ2-2; cdr3_nt: TGTGCCAGCTCACCACCGGCCAGGGTGGCCACCGGGGAGCTGTTTTTT; cdr3_aa: CASSPPARVATGELFF
clone_size: NA; v_call: TRBV29-1; d_call: NA; j_call: TRBJ1-4; cdr3_nt: TGCAGCGTTGAAGATCAAGGGAATAATGAAAAACTGTTTTTT; cdr3_aa: CSVEDQGNNEKLFF
clone_size: few; v_call: TRBV12-3/TRBV12-4; d_call: NA; j_call: TRBJ2-7; cdr3_nt: TGTGCCAGCACCCCGGCCCAGGGGACCTACGAGCAGTACTTC; cdr3_aa: CASTPAQGTYEQYF
clone_size: NA; v_call: TRBV4-1; d_call: NA; j_call: TRBJ1-2; cdr3_nt: TGCGCCAGCAGCGCCGATGGCAGCATCTATGGCTACACCTTC; cdr3_aa: CASSADGSIYGYTF
clone_size: NA; v_call: TRBV4-2; d_call: NA; j_call: TRBJ2-7; cdr3_nt: TGTGCCAGCAGCCAGGCCACAGGGAAGAACGAGCAGTACTTC; cdr3_aa: CASSQATGKNEQYF
clone_size: NA; v_call: TRBV7-2; d_call: NA; j_call: TRBJ2-3; cdr3_nt: TGTGCCAGCAGCCTCCAGAAGGCGACAGATACGCAGTATTTT; cdr3_aa: CASSLQKATDTQYF
clone_size: NA; v_call: TRBV7-8; d_call: NA; j_call: TRBJ1-1; cdr3_nt: TGTGCCAGCAGCTTAGACCGCTTGAACACTGAAGCTTTCTTT; cdr3_aa: CASSLDRLNTEAFF
clone_size: many; v_call: TRBV7-6; d_call: NA; j_call: TRBJ2-7; cdr3_nt: TGTGCCAGCGGAACTCTAAGCTCCTACGAGCAGTACTTC; cdr3_aa: CASGTLSSYEQYF
clone_size: NA; v_call: TRBV9; d_call: NA; j_call: TRBJ2-5; cdr3_nt: TGTGCCAGCAGCGTAGATTGGACTCCCTACTCCCAGTACTTC; cdr3_aa: CASSVDWTPYSQYF
clone_size: NA; v_call: TRBV12-5; d_call: TRBD1; j_call: TRBJ2-1; cdr3_nt: TGTGCTAGTGGTTTAGGTCCTACAGGGGGCTTGAATGAGCAGTTCTTC; cdr3_aa: CASGLGPTGGLNEQFF
clone_size: NA; v_call: TRBV20-1; d_call: TRBD2; j_call: TRBJ2-1; cdr3_nt: TGCAGTGCTGCTAGCGGGGGTCATGAGCAGTTCTTC; cdr3_aa: CSAASGGHEQFF
clone_size: many; v_call: TRBV5-1; d_call: TRBD2; j_call: TRBJ2-1; cdr3_nt: TGCGCCAGCAGCATCGGGGGGGCCTACAATGAGCAGTTCTTC; cdr3_aa: CASSIGGAYNEQFF
clone_size: few; v_call: TRBV6-2/TRBV6-3; d_call: TRBD2; j_call: TRBJ2-3; cdr3_nt: TGTGCCAGCAGGAACCGGACTAGCCCGAGATTCACAGATACGCAGTATTTT; cdr3_aa: CASRNRTSPRFTDTQYF
clone_size: few; v_call: TRBV19; d_call: NA; j_call: TRBJ1-3; cdr3_nt: TGTGCCAGTAGCTTCTGGAACACCATATATTTT; cdr3_aa: CASSFWNTIYF